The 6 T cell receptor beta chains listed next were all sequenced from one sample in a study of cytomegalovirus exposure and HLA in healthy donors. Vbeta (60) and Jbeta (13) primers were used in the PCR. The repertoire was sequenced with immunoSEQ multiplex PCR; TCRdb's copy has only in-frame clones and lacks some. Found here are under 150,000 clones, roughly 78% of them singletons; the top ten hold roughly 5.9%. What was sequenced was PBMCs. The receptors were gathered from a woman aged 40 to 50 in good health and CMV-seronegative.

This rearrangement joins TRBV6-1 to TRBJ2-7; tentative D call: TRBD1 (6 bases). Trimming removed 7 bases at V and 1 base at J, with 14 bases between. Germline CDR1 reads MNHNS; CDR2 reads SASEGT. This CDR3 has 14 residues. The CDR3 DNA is TGTGCCAGCATCCAGAAGGGGACATCCTACGAGCAGTACTTC. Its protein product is CASIQKGTSYEQYF.

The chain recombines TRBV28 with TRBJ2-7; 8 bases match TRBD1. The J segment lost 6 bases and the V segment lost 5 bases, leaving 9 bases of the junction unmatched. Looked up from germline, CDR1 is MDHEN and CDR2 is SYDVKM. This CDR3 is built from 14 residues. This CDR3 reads CASSARGRDSEQYF. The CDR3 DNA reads TGTGCCAGCAGTGCCAGGGGGCGGGACAGCGAGCAGTACTTC.

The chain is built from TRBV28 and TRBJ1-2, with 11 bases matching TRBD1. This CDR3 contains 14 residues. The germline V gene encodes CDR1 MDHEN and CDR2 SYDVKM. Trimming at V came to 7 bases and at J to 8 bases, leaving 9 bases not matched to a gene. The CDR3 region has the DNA TGTGCCAGCACCCTGTGGGACAGGGGGACCGGCTACACCTTC. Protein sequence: CASTLWDRGTGYTF.

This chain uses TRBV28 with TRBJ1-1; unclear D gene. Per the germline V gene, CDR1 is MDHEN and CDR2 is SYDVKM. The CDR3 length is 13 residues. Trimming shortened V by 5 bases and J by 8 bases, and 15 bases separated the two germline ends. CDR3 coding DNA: TGTGCCAGCAGTCGGGAGGTCCGGGTGGAAGCTTTCTTT. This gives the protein CASSREVRVEAFF.

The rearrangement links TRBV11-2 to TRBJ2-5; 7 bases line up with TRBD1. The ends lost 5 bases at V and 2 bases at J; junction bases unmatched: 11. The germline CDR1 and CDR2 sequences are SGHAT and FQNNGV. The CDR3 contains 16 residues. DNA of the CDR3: TGTGCCAGCAGCGGAATAAAAGGGACAGCACAAGAGACCCAGTACTTC. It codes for CASSGIKGTAQETQYF.

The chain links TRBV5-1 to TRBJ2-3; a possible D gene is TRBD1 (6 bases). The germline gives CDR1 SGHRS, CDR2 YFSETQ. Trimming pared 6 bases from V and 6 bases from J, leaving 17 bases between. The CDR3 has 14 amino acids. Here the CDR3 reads CASNPTGTTDTQYF. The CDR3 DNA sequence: TGCGCCAGCAACCCGACAGGAACTACGGATACGCAGTATTTT.